The clone carrying this T cell receptor (beta chain) has a handful of counts. MiXCR, applied by TCRdb to the 5' RACE reads, yields one record per CDR3 protein. The table records some 250,000 distinct CDR3 sequences, about 3.5% of them present only once. The data derive from a study of T cells after yellow fever vaccination. Germline-derived CDR1 and CDR2 are KGHDR and SFDVKD. This CDR3 region has 12 residues. The V end was cut by 0 bases, the J end by 8 bases, with 6 bases between. The V call is TRBV24-1, the J call TRBJ1-2; D ambiguous. The specimen was PBMCs, collected 15 days after the yellow fever booster vaccination. This receptor was obtained from a man aged 18 to 29 who received the YFV17D yellow fever vaccine. The CDR3 coding sequence is TGTGCCACCAGTGATTTGGCCGAGGGCTACACCTTC. Residues: CATSDLAEGYTF.